The present T cell receptor beta chain was sequenced within a study of shared clonotypes between healthy human individuals (dated by TCRdb to 2020 to 2021). Regarding the complete study: The cohort included three men and a couple of women between 18 and 49 years of age. For each donor, CD4 naive and CD4 memory were each run on three plates, CD8 naive on two plates, and CD8 memory on one plate. Blood TCR repertoires of five healthy adults were deeply sequenced to estimate repertoire size and the extent of clonotype sharing between individuals. To increase sequencing depth and limit assay-specific biases, different laboratories used diverse techniques to prepare libraries and sequence TCR repertoires. Between about 0.94 and 8.9 billion PBMCs per donor were obtained by leukapheresis. What the authors observed across the whole study: Rarefaction of sorted-subset datasets indicated incomplete sequencing despite the large sequencing depth. The small number of donors limited the genetic and exposure-history diversity represented. Pairwise subsampling indicated that sequencing depth was expected to affect the degree of clonotype sharing among donors. Compared with non-shared clonotypes, clonotypes shared by all four sorted-subset donors had higher generation probabilities. Sampling was restricted to blood, and TCR repertoires in tissues likely differ from the TCR repertoires found in blood. Estimated clonotype richness was generally larger for naive than for memory subsets. Sharing across a few donors was observed for roughly 5.4% of naive CD4, around 3.5% of naive CD8, 2% to 2.5% of memory CD4, and around 0.42% of memory CD8 clonotypes.

The donors were healthy, HIV-negative adults with no recently reported acute infections or vaccinations. Every donor was a Caucasian adult living in Nashville, Tennessee, USA. CD4+ T cells were enriched through magnetic negative selection, after which naive cells were positively selected on CD45RA and the remaining negative fraction served as the memory subset. After blood collection by leukapheresis, PBMCs were isolated using Ficoll-Histopaque density gradient centrifugation and then cryopreserved in the vapor phase of liquid nitrogen. Purity and quantity of every magnetically sorted T cell population were checked by analytical flow cytometry. Each sorted fraction had its genomic DNA isolated and then quantified by UV absorbance on a Nanodrop 2000c. Using the deep immunoSEQ assay, TCR CDR3 regions were amplified from genomic DNA by multiplex PCR. For each cell subset, the extracted genomic DNA was distributed evenly across all wells of several immunoSEQ 96-well plates, and each plate served as one replicate. For sorted subsets, around 200 ng genomic DNA, equal to 25,000 to 35,000 T cell genomes, was loaded into each replicate PCR. Purified libraries were measured with a Qubit 3.0 fluorometer, size-checked on a Bioanalyzer 2100, and measured again with the KAPA Library Quantification kit. A separate single-read 150-cycle Illumina NextSeq 550 flow cell was used to sequence each immunoSEQ 96-well plate. The original methods were these. The immunoSEQ output contained only junctional sequences without quality scores, so filtering could not match that applied to full-length reads. Sequences were annotated with PyIR, a Python wrapper for IgBLAST v1.9, using IMGT germline references to assign V/J genes and CDR3. Any read was removed if the V/J assignment was weak (E-value above 1e-6), the CDR3 was missing, or the read contained stop codons, out-of-frame junctions, or ambiguous translated residues. V3J clonotypes were defined as sequences sharing the same inferred V gene, J gene, and CDR3 amino acid sequence. Percentage overlap between repertoires was computed as shared unique clonotypes divided by the size of the smaller repertoire. Richness of each repertoire was evaluated using RTK rarefaction, the Chao1 estimator, and Recon v2.1 estimates of unobserved clonotypes. OLGA was used to compute generation probabilities for all TCRbeta clonotypes that the gDNA method yielded from a few donors. TCRdb re-hosts the immuneACCESS table, in-frame sequences only. Its copies lack some clones; in the studies checked, an unresolved V gene accounts for under half of them, and the cause for the rest is not known. That table supplies the V and J calls and clone size; D and trimming were determined from the DNA. Present in this sample are approximately 980,000 clones, 70% to 85% of which were seen just once. The ten largest clones capture about 1.5% of the sample.

The CDR3 holds 14 amino acids from the cysteine to the phenylalanine. CDR3 DNA is the only sequence kept; it has 42 bases, read in frame from the first base. V loses 4 bases of germline sequence and J loses 2 bases, and the interval between the two ends is 12 bases. CDR1 and CDR2 are read off the germline V gene as SGHTA and FQGNSA. On this clone itself: Its specific antigen is unknown. Base qualities were left out, and no much larger clone turns up one base away. This sample includes further DNA sequences coding for the same CDR3.

Sequencing was carried out using memory CD4+ T cells sorted from blood. Interpreted using the paper, the cell subset or site label stands for: CD45RA-negative fraction. The clonotype originates from a man aged 18 to 30 in good health. The receptor chain draws on TRBV7-2 and TRBJ2-7; the D gene is possibly TRBD1 or TRBD2, with 5 bases matching each. The CDR3 region has the sequence CASSSGTVTYEQYF. The DNA sequence is given as TGTGCCAGCAGCTCCGGGACCGTTACCTACGAGCAGTACTTC.